This TCR beta chain was sequenced during a study of long-term antiretroviral therapy in people with HIV. immunoSEQ v3.0 was run at survey level. The repertoire was sequenced with immunoSEQ multiplex PCR; TCRdb's copy has only in-frame clones and lacks some. The repertoire holds about 35,000 clones, with roughly 94% as singletons. The CDR3 runs 14 residues. The trim removed 6 bases at V and 6 bases at J, leaving 9 bases unmatched. Germline CDR1 and CDR2: SNHLY and FYNNEI. The sequence was obtained from a woman aged 50 to 60 with HIV. The sequencing here drew on unsorted PBMCs, taken 4.1 years after starting antiretroviral therapy. This chain joins TRBV2 and TRBJ1-2; 8 nucleotides agree with TRBD1. CDR3 nucleotide sequence: TGTGCCAGCAGAGGGCAGGGGGCTTCAGATGGCTACACCTTC. Amino acid sequence: CASRGQGASDGYTF.